Presented here are 23 T cell receptor beta chains from one specimen sequenced in a study of regulatory T cells in long-lasting Graves disease (dated by TCRdb to the early 2020s). Sample time point, as interpreted from the label and publication: persistent/refractory GD, antithyroid drugs over 5 years with positive TRAb. For both TCR sequencing and RNA sequencing, RNA was extracted from PBMCs using TRIzol. Receptors were amplified or captured by multiplex PCR. The sequencing machine was an Illumina HiSeq 4000. To build TCR beta libraries, CDR3 regions were amplified by Arm-PCR using iRepertoire HTBI primers. In TCRdb, the public reads were trimmed at Q25 with fastp and aligned with MiXCR, with productive beta chains retained. All rows with the same CDR3 protein become a single entry with the most common DNA and genes. For this sample the table gives 700,000 or so distinct CDR3 sequences, of which 25% to 35% were detected only once. The ten top clones hold about two fifths of the sample.

The specimen comprised peripheral blood mononuclear cells (PBMCs), sampled when the disease was refractory, from a patient treated with antithyroid drugs. The receptors originated from a female donor with Graves disease.

This clonotype was detected a few times. The chain links TRBV5-1 to TRBJ2-7; 8 bases match TRBD2. The V gene's germline CDR1 is SGHRS and CDR2 YFSETQ. The CDR3 totals 16 residues. The V gene end was trimmed by 0 bases and the J gene end by 5 bases; junction bases not matched to a gene: 10. DNA for the CDR3: TGCGCCAGCAGCTTGGGGGCGGGAGGAATCTTCCACGAGCAGTACTTC. This codes for CASSLGAGGIFHEQYF.

This clonotype appeared a few times. V gene TRBV20-1 combines with J gene TRBJ1-2; D might be TRBD1 (6 bases). V gave up 2 bases and J gave up 2 bases, with 9 bases separating them. The CDR3 spans 13 residues. The V gene's germline CDR1 is DFQATT and CDR2 SNEGSKA (reference sequence). CDR3 residues: CSARNRANYGYTF. For the CDR3, the DNA is TGCAGTGCTAGAAACAGGGCAAACTATGGCTACACCTTC.

The gene calls are TRBV24-1 and TRBJ1-3; D remains unclear. Germline lookup yields CDR1 KGHDR and CDR2 SFDVKD. V was pared by 4 bases and J by 3 bases, with 3 bases between. The CDR3 has 12 residues. DNA of the CDR3: TGTGCCACCAGTGACGGTGGAAACACCATATATTTT. Translated, it gives CATSDGGNTIYF.

This clonotype was seen only a few times. The rearrangement uses TRBV2 and TRBJ2-2; 15 bases line up with TRBD2. J was trimmed by 0 bases and V by 4 bases; bases with no gene match: 6. CDR1 is SNHLY, CDR2 FYNNEI, per germline. The CDR3 sequence is 19 residues long. The CDR3 region is CASSGGTSGRRPNTGELFF. Here the CDR3 DNA reads TGTGCCAGCAGTGGGGGGACTAGCGGGAGGAGACCGAACACCGGGGAGCTGTTTTTT.

Here the CDR3 DNA reads TGTGCCAGCAGCCGGACACCGACAGATACGCAGTATTTT. It translates to CASSRTPTDTQYF. V usage is TRBV7-2 and J usage is TRBJ2-3; D might be TRBD1 (5 bases). The germline CDR1 and CDR2 sequences are SGHTA and FQGNSA. The CDR3 is made up of 13 amino acids. Between the trimmed V and J ends, which lost 5 bases and 3 bases, there was a span of 9 bases.

The table lists this clonotype with a few counts. The chain combines TRBV15 with TRBJ1-4; the D gene is possibly TRBD1 (6 bases). The CDR3 covers 15 residues. V was pared by 0 bases and J by 5 bases, with 10 bases between. Germline-derived CDR1 and CDR2 are LNHNV and YYDKDF (reference sequence). The CDR3 spells CATSRDPGANEKLFF. In DNA, the CDR3 is TGTGCCACCAGCAGAGATCCGGGGGCGAATGAAAAACTGTTTTTT.

The V and J genes are TRBV6-6 and TRBJ1-1; 7 nucleotides match TRBD1. The CDR3 length is 14 residues. V was clipped by 0 bases and J by 7 bases; unmatched bases: 5. Germline CDR1 is MNHNY and CDR2 is SVGAGI (reference sequence). CDR3 DNA sequence: TGTGCCAGCAGTTACTCTGGGACAGCGGTTGAAGCTTTCTTT. This gives the protein CASSYSGTAVEAFF.

This clonotype was recorded a few times. This sequence joins TRBV4-1 and TRBJ1-2; possible D gene TRBD1, 5 bases. CDR1 is MGHRA and CDR2 is YSYEKL in the germline V gene. Trimming removed 1 base from V and 4 bases from J, with 10 bases in between. The CDR3 loop spans 14 amino acids. The CDR3 coding sequence is TGCGCCAGCAGCCAAGCGGGCGGGGGCTATGGCTACACCTTC. As protein: CASSQAGGGYGYTF.

The chain joins TRBV5-1 to TRBJ1-3; 7 bases are a match to TRBD1. Trimming removed 4 bases from V and 0 bases from J; junction bases left unmatched: 7. The germline gives CDR1 SGHRS, CDR2 YFSETQ. There are 16 residues in the CDR3. Here the CDR3 reads CASSPGTAFSGNTIYF. CDR3 sequence (DNA): TGCGCCAGCAGCCCGGGGACAGCGTTCTCTGGAAACACCATATATTTT.

V and J are TRBV20-1 and TRBJ2-5, with 11 bases lining up with TRBD2. The CDR3 totals 15 residues. CDR1 is DFQATT and CDR2 is SNEGSKA in the germline V gene (reference sequence). V trimming: 3 bases; J trimming: 5 bases; junction bases outside the gene matches: 8. The CDR3 sequence is CSASFLAGGGETQYF. The DNA for the CDR3 is TGCAGTGCTAGTTTCCTAGCGGGAGGTGGCGAGACCCAGTACTTC.

This clonotype came up a few times. This sequence joins TRBV9 and TRBJ1-4; TRBD1 agrees at 9 bases. V was pared by 3 bases and J by 8 bases, with 8 bases of the junction left unmatched. Germline CDR1 reads SGDLS; CDR2 reads YYNGEE. The CDR3 covers 15 residues. CDR3 nucleotides: TGTGCCAGCAGCGCTTACAGGGGGCATGGAGAAAAACTGTTTTTT. This translates into CASSAYRGHGEKLFF. Complete variable domain (other parts from reference TRBV9 and TRBJ1-4): DSGVTQTPKHLITATGQRVTLRCSPRSGDLSVYWYQQSLDQGLQFLIQYYNGEERAKGNILERFSAQQFPDLHSELNLSSLELGDSALYFCASSAYRGHGEKLFFGSGTQLSVL.

This clonotype showed up just a few times. The chain is built from TRBV27 and TRBJ2-1, with TRBD1 as a possible D gene (7 bases). Trimming took 6 bases from V and 3 from J, leaving 15 bases between them. From germline, CDR1 is MNHEY and CDR2 SMNVEV (reference sequence). The CDR3 contains 15 residues. Written as DNA, the CDR3 is TGTGCCAGCAGCCGATACAGGGGAGGCTACAATGAGCAGTTCTTC. It is translated as CASSRYRGGYNEQFF.

CDR3 loop: CASSLQHRYEKLFF. The DNA of the CDR3 is TGTGCCAGCAGCCTCCAACACAGATACGAAAAACTGTTTTTT. The chain uses TRBV13 and TRBJ1-4; no clear D. The V and J ends lost 5 bases and 8 bases respectively, with 15 bases between them. CDR1 and CDR2 from the germline V gene are PRHDT and FYEKMQ (reference sequence). The CDR3 length is 14 residues. The full variable domain, with the rest looked up from reference TRBV13 and TRBJ1-4, is AAGVIQSPRHLIKEKRETATLKCYPIPRHDTVYWYQQGPGQDPQFLISFYEKMQSDKGSIPDRFSAQQFSDYHSELNMSSLELGDSALYFCASSLQHRYEKLFFGSGTQLSVL.

CDR3 residues: CATTQVGVTEAFF. CDR3 sequence (DNA): TGTGCCACCACTCAAGTAGGGGTCACTGAAGCTTTCTTT. This chain connects TRBV25-1 to TRBJ1-1; a possible D gene is TRBD1 (5 bases). CDR3 length: 13 amino acids. The ends were cut back, 10 bases at V and 4 bases at J, with 16 bases in the middle. Germline loops: CDR1 MGHDK, CDR2 SYGVNS.

The V gene is TRBV10-3, the J gene TRBJ1-6; 9 bases align to TRBD1. The CDR3 contains 15 residues. The germline CDR1 and CDR2 sequences are ENHRY and SYGVKD. With 2 bases clipped from V and 8 bases from J, the junction kept 4 bases outside the gene matches. As DNA, the CDR3 is TGTGCCATCAGTGAGCCTTGGACAGGGGATTCACCCCTCCACTTT. Amino acids: CAISEPWTGDSPLHF.

This sequence joins TRBV5-6 and TRBJ1-5, with 7 nucleotides matching TRBD1. J was trimmed by 4 bases and V by 4 bases; bases with no gene match: 8. The germline CDR1 and CDR2 sequences are SGHDT and YYEEEE. There are 15 residues in the CDR3. The CDR3 nucleotides read TGTGCCAGCAGCACCCGGGACAGACTTAATCAGCCCCAGCATTTT. Residues: CASSTRDRLNQPQHF.

The V and J genes are TRBV5-5 and TRBJ2-2; D tentatively reads TRBD1 or TRBD2 (5 bases each). Trimming pared 4 bases from V and 8 bases from J, leaving 15 bases between. There are 14 residues in the CDR3. CDR1 is SGHKS and CDR2 is YYEKEE in the germline V gene (reference sequence). The CDR3 loop is CASSPLWGRGELFF. Written as DNA, the CDR3 is TGTGCCAGCAGCCCCCTTTGGGGGAGAGGGGAGCTGTTTTTT.

The V call is TRBV3-1, the J call TRBJ1-1; unclear D gene. Trimming cost V 1 base and J 0 bases, with 9 bases left between them. The CDR3 runs to 15 residues. CDR1 LGHDT and CDR2 YNNKEL come from the germline V gene (reference sequence). This CDR3 is CASSQGGKLNTEAFF. CDR3 bases: TGTGCCAGCAGCCAAGGTGGGAAGTTGAACACTGAAGCTTTCTTT. Full variable domain (remainder filled in from reference TRBV3-1 and TRBJ1-1): DTAVSQTPKYLVTQMGNDKSIKCEQNLGHDTMYWYKQDSKKFLKIMFSYNNKELIINETVPNRFSPKSPDKAHLNLHINSLELGDSAVYFCASSQGGKLNTEAFFGQGTRLTVV.

This clonotype has only a few counts. V and J are TRBV6-1 and TRBJ2-7; TRBD1 might be the D (5 bases). CDR3 size: 16 residues. The ends were cut back, 5 bases at V and 3 bases at J, with 20 bases in the middle. The germline gives CDR1 MNHNS, CDR2 SASEGT. The CDR3 DNA is TGTGCCAGCAGTATAGGGTCAGGGTATATCGTCTACGAGCAGTACTTC. Translation gives CASSIGSGYIVYEQYF.

This clonotype was seen ten or more times. J is TRBJ2-7 and V is TRBV2, with D unresolved. The CDR3 covers 14 residues. Germline lookup yields CDR1 SNHLY and CDR2 FYNNEI. The V end lost 7 bases, the J end lost 3 bases, and 16 bases lay between the germline ends. CDR3 DNA: TGTGCCAGCATGGACCGGACGGTAAACTACGAGCAGTACTTC. Residues: CASMDRTVNYEQYF.

This clonotype appeared many times. The rearrangement joins TRBV2 to TRBJ1-2, with 10 positions matching TRBD1. CDR3 size: 13 residues. Germline V gene sequence: CDR1 SNHLY, CDR2 FYNNEI. V gave up 6 bases and J gave up 8 bases; unmatched junction bases: 6. In nucleotides, the CDR3 is TGTGCCAGCAGAGACAGGGGGCGCGAAGGCTACACCTTC. Its translation: CASRDRGREGYTF.

The chain has TRBV30 and TRBJ1-5; unclear D gene. V lost 3 bases, J lost 2 bases, and 14 bases lay in between. Germline-derived CDR1 and CDR2 are GTSNPN and SVGIG (reference sequence). The CDR3 spans 15 residues. CDR3 DNA sequence: TGTGCCTGGAGGCAGAGCGAGGGAGGCAATCAGCCCCAGCATTTT. It specifies CAWRQSEGGNQPQHF.

This clonotype was counted only a few times. The chain links TRBV29-1 to TRBJ1-1; TRBD1 might be the D (6 bases). CDR3 length: 11 residues. CDR1 and CDR2 from the germline V gene are SQVTM and ANQGSEA. V was trimmed by 5 bases and J by 11 bases, leaving 15 bases between them. The CDR3 region has the DNA TGCAGCGTTTACTCAGGGGCCGGGGCTTTCTTT. Protein product: CSVYSGAGAFF.